The following is a T cell receptor (beta chain) sequence with its context. Per sample, extraction of total RNA gave at least 5 micrograms in every case. This entry is derived from a study of blood T cells in healthy people across ages. Sample-barcoded 5' priming and a J-beta primer mix drove a second PCR of 7 to 11 cycles. TCRdb re-called the 5' RACE reads through MiXCR, storing one row per CDR3 protein. The data hold some 1.8 million distinct CDR3 sequences, with 35% to 50% observed a single time. The sample comprised blood. The sequence was collected from a human donor in good health.

The DNA of the CDR3 is TGTGCCAGCAGCTCCGCCGTGACGGAAAACATTCAGTACTTC. It is translated as CASSSAVTENIQYF. V and J are TRBV7-9 and TRBJ2-4; D unresolved. The CDR3 contains 14 residues. In germline, CDR1 is SEHNR, CDR2 FQNEAQ (reference sequence). With 4 bases removed from V and 5 bases from J, the gap between germline ends came to 12 bases.